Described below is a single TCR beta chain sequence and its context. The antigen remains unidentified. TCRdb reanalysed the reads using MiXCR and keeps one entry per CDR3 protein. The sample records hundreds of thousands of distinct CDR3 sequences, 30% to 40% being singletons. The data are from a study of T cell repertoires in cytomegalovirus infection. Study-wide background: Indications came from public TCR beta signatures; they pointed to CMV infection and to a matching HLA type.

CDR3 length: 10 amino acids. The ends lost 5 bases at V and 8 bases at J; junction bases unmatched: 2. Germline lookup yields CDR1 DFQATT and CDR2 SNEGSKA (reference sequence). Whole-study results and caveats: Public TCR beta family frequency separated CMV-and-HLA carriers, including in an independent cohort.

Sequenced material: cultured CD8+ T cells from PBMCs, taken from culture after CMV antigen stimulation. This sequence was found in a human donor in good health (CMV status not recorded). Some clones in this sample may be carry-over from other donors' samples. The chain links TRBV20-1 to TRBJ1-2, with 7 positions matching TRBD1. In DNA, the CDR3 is TGCAGTGCTGCAGGGGGAGGCTACACCTTC. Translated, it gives CSAAGGGYTF.